These T cell receptor beta chains were read from a single sample in a study of yellow fever vaccine responses in identical twins. TCRdb analysed the RT-PCR reads with MiXCR anew, one entry per CDR3 protein. The sample records some 5,000 distinct CDR3 sequences, about 82% being singletons. Sequences were derived from T cells from blood (PBMCs), unsorted or a sorted subset (not recorded which), sampled before or after yellow fever vaccination (not recorded which). The source is a woman aged 18-29 years who received the yellow fever vaccine. CDR3s include the opening cysteine and the closing phenylalanine or tryptophan. The D gene is left open where the match is weak. Clone size is shown for a subset of rows, as once, few, many or a class of expanded clone.

abundance: NA; d_gene: TRBD1; j_gene: TRBJ2-5; v_gene: TRBV19; CDR3nt: TGTGCCAGTGGACAGGGGGCAGAGACCCAGTACTTC; CDR3aa: CASGQGAETQYF
abundance: once; d_gene: NA; j_gene: TRBJ2-7; v_gene: TRBV11-2; CDR3nt: TGTGCCAGCAGCTTAGGAGCGGGTCCATCCTACGAGCAGTACTTC; CDR3aa: CASSLGAGPSYEQYF
abundance: few; d_gene: TRBD1; j_gene: TRBJ1-5; v_gene: TRBV11-3; CDR3nt: TGTGCCAGCAGCTGGGGACAGACGAATCAGCCCCAGCATTTT; CDR3aa: CASSWGQTNQPQHF
abundance: NA; d_gene: TRBD1; j_gene: TRBJ2-7; v_gene: TRBV20-1; CDR3nt: TGCAGTGCTAGAGGACAGGGGGATTACGAGCAGTACTTC; CDR3aa: CSARGQGDYEQYF
abundance: NA; d_gene: NA; j_gene: TRBJ2-1; v_gene: TRBV10-3; CDR3nt: TGTGCCATCAGCGGGCCAGGAAATGAGCAGTTCTTC; CDR3aa: CAISGPGNEQFF
abundance: once; d_gene: NA; j_gene: TRBJ2-3; v_gene: TRBV13; CDR3nt: TGTGCCAGCAGGCCGGGGGCAGATACGCAGTATTTT; CDR3aa: CASRPGADTQYF
abundance: NA; d_gene: TRBD1; j_gene: TRBJ1-1; v_gene: TRBV11-3; CDR3nt: TGTGCCAGCAGTTGGGACAGGAACACTGAAGCTTTCTTT; CDR3aa: CASSWDRNTEAFF
abundance: NA; d_gene: NA; j_gene: TRBJ2-2; v_gene: TRBV29-1; CDR3nt: TGCAGCGTGAACACAGGGACCGGGGAGCTGTTTTTT; CDR3aa: CSVNTGTGELFF
abundance: few; d_gene: NA; j_gene: TRBJ2-7; v_gene: TRBV6-1; CDR3nt: TGTGCCAGCAGCAACTGGACACCTTTACCCTCCTACGAGCAGTACTTC; CDR3aa: CASSNWTPLPSYEQYF
abundance: NA; d_gene: TRBD1; j_gene: TRBJ2-7; v_gene: TRBV11-3; CDR3nt: TGTGCCAGCAGCTTATCTGGACAGGGATCCTACGAGCAGTACTTC; CDR3aa: CASSLSGQGSYEQYF
abundance: NA; d_gene: TRBD1; j_gene: TRBJ2-7; v_gene: TRBV28; CDR3nt: TGTGCCAGCTGGGACAGCACTGCCTACGAGCAGTACTTC; CDR3aa: CASWDSTAYEQYF
abundance: NA; d_gene: TRBD1; j_gene: TRBJ1-5; v_gene: TRBV6-1; CDR3nt: TGTGCCAGCAGCCCGACAGGGCTGGGTCAGCCCCAGCATTTT; CDR3aa: CASSPTGLGQPQHF
abundance: NA; d_gene: TRBD1; j_gene: TRBJ1-2; v_gene: TRBV11-1; CDR3nt: TGTGCCAGCAGCACGATCCGGGACAGAACCTATGGCTACACCTTC; CDR3aa: CASSTIRDRTYGYTF
abundance: NA; d_gene: NA; j_gene: TRBJ2-5; v_gene: TRBV9; CDR3nt: TGTGCCAGCAGCGTAGGAGACATAGAGCTGGAGACCCAGTACTTC; CDR3aa: CASSVGDIELETQYF
abundance: once; d_gene: TRBD1; j_gene: TRBJ2-7; v_gene: TRBV11-2; CDR3nt: TGTGCCAGCAGCTTAGGTATGATCGGACAGGGGGCTAGGAACGAGCAGTACTTC; CDR3aa: CASSLGMIGQGARNEQYF
abundance: NA; d_gene: TRBD1; j_gene: TRBJ1-1; v_gene: TRBV11-1; CDR3nt: TGTGCCAGCAGCTTGGGACAGGGGGTTGTTGCGGACACTGAAGCTTTCTTT; CDR3aa: CASSLGQGVVADTEAFF
abundance: NA; d_gene: NA; j_gene: TRBJ1-2; v_gene: TRBV4-3; CDR3nt: TGCGCCAGCAGCCAAGGTGGATTAAATAACTATGGCTACACCTTC; CDR3aa: CASSQGGLNNYGYTF
abundance: few; d_gene: NA; j_gene: TRBJ1-3; v_gene: TRBV4-1; CDR3nt: TGCGCCAGCAGCCAAGTGAATGGGCTGACTGGAAACACCATATATTTT; CDR3aa: CASSQVNGLTGNTIYF
abundance: NA; d_gene: NA; j_gene: TRBJ1-6; v_gene: TRBV6-5; CDR3nt: TGTGCCAGCAGTTACTCGGGCACCGGGGATAATTCACCCCTCCACTTT; CDR3aa: CASSYSGTGDNSPLHF
abundance: few; d_gene: NA; j_gene: TRBJ2-1; v_gene: TRBV19; CDR3nt: TGTGCCAGTAGTATAGCCCCGAACAATGAGCAGTTCTTC; CDR3aa: CASSIAPNNEQFF
abundance: few; d_gene: NA; j_gene: TRBJ2-2; v_gene: TRBV12-3/TRBV12-4; CDR3nt: TGTGCCAGCACATACACCGGGGACGCCGGGGAGCTGTTTTTT; CDR3aa: CASTYTGDAGELFF
abundance: NA; d_gene: NA; j_gene: TRBJ1-2; v_gene: TRBV29-1; CDR3nt: TGCAGCGCCGCGGCCCCATGGTATGGCTACACCTTC; CDR3aa: CSAAAPWYGYTF
abundance: NA; d_gene: TRBD2; j_gene: TRBJ2-7; v_gene: TRBV12-3/TRBV12-4; CDR3nt: TGTGCCAGCAGTTTCCGGGACAGTTTTACTAGCGGGTTCTCCTACGAGCAGTACTTC; CDR3aa: CASSFRDSFTSGFSYEQYF
abundance: NA; d_gene: TRBD2; j_gene: TRBJ2-3; v_gene: TRBV12-3/TRBV12-4; CDR3nt: TGTGCCAGCATGTTAGCGGGAGACGCCGATACGCAGTATTTT; CDR3aa: CASMLAGDADTQYF
abundance: NA; d_gene: NA; j_gene: TRBJ2-5; v_gene: TRBV20-1; CDR3nt: TGCAGTGCTAGGTTGGTCCAAGAGACCCAGTACTTC; CDR3aa: CSARLVQETQYF
abundance: few; d_gene: TRBD1; j_gene: TRBJ2-3; v_gene: TRBV20-1; CDR3nt: TGCAGTGCTTATTCGGGACAGGAGACAGATACGCAGTATTTT; CDR3aa: CSAYSGQETDTQYF
abundance: few; d_gene: NA; j_gene: TRBJ2-1; v_gene: TRBV11-2; CDR3nt: TGTGCCAGCAGCCGCGACAGTACCGAGCAGTTCTTC; CDR3aa: CASSRDSTEQFF
abundance: NA; d_gene: NA; j_gene: TRBJ2-2; v_gene: TRBV5-1; CDR3nt: TGCGCCAGCAGCTCACGGGACGGATACACCGGGGAGCTGTTTTTT; CDR3aa: CASSSRDGYTGELFF
abundance: NA; d_gene: TRBD2; j_gene: TRBJ2-1; v_gene: TRBV15; CDR3nt: TGTGCCACCAGCGGTAGCGGGGGCGCCTACAATGAGCAGTTCTTC; CDR3aa: CATSGSGGAYNEQFF
abundance: few; d_gene: NA; j_gene: TRBJ1-1; v_gene: TRBV15; CDR3nt: TGTGCCACCAGCAGAGTCGAAACAGGGTTAGACACTGAAGCTTTCTTT; CDR3aa: CATSRVETGLDTEAFF
abundance: NA; d_gene: TRBD1; j_gene: TRBJ2-7; v_gene: TRBV2; CDR3nt: TGTGCTAGCAGTGAAGGGGACAGCTCCTACGAGCAGTACTTC; CDR3aa: CASSEGDSSYEQYF
abundance: NA; d_gene: TRBD2; j_gene: TRBJ2-3; v_gene: TRBV6-1; CDR3nt: TGTGCCAGCAGTACTACTAGCGGGAGGGAAGAAGATACGCAGTATTTT; CDR3aa: CASSTTSGREEDTQYF
abundance: NA; d_gene: NA; j_gene: TRBJ2-3; v_gene: TRBV11-2; CDR3nt: TGTGCCAGCAGCTTATACGTGCCGACCTTTAGCACAGATACGCAGTATTTT; CDR3aa: CASSLYVPTFSTDTQYF
abundance: once; d_gene: TRBD2; j_gene: TRBJ2-1; v_gene: TRBV7-6; CDR3nt: TGTGCCAGCAGCTTGACTAGCGGGACTTACAATGAGCAGTTCTTC; CDR3aa: CASSLTSGTYNEQFF
abundance: once; d_gene: TRBD1; j_gene: TRBJ1-5; v_gene: TRBV20-1; CDR3nt: TGCAGTGCCGACGAGACAGGGGTAGGGCCCCAGCATTTT; CDR3aa: CSADETGVGPQHF
abundance: NA; d_gene: NA; j_gene: TRBJ2-7; v_gene: TRBV28; CDR3nt: TGTGCCAGCAGTTATCCGGGAGAGGGGTCCTACGAGCAGTACTTC; CDR3aa: CASSYPGEGSYEQYF
abundance: NA; d_gene: TRBD2; j_gene: TRBJ2-5; v_gene: TRBV5-6; CDR3nt: TGTGCCAGCAGTCAAGGGACTAGCGGGACGGAGACCCAGTACTTC; CDR3aa: CASSQGTSGTETQYF
abundance: NA; d_gene: TRBD2; j_gene: TRBJ2-7; v_gene: TRBV29-1; CDR3nt: TGCAGCGTTGAGGGGCTCGGGAGGGGCTACGAGCAGTACTTC; CDR3aa: CSVEGLGRGYEQYF
abundance: NA; d_gene: NA; j_gene: TRBJ2-5; v_gene: TRBV24-1; CDR3nt: TGTGCCACCAGTATCTACAAGTTGGGAACGGGAGAGACCCAGTACTTC; CDR3aa: CATSIYKLGTGETQYF
abundance: few; d_gene: TRBD1; j_gene: TRBJ2-2; v_gene: TRBV7-6; CDR3nt: TGTGCCAGCAGCTCCGGGACAGGGCGAACCGGGGAGCTGTTTTTT; CDR3aa: CASSSGTGRTGELFF
abundance: NA; d_gene: NA; j_gene: TRBJ2-1; v_gene: TRBV20-1; CDR3nt: TGCAGTGCTAGAGCAGGAGGCCCGGGTACTGAGCAGTTCTTC; CDR3aa: CSARAGGPGTEQFF
abundance: NA; d_gene: NA; j_gene: TRBJ1-1; v_gene: TRBV5-1; CDR3nt: TGCGCCAGCAGCTTGGAAGGGACCGCTGAAGCTTTCTTT; CDR3aa: CASSLEGTAEAFF
abundance: NA; d_gene: NA; j_gene: TRBJ2-7; v_gene: TRBV7-9; CDR3nt: TGTGCCAGCAGCGGAACCCCCTTGTTCTCCTACGAGCAGTACTTC; CDR3aa: CASSGTPLFSYEQYF
abundance: few; d_gene: TRBD1; j_gene: TRBJ2-3; v_gene: TRBV2; CDR3nt: TGTGCCAGCCAGGGGGAAAGCACAGATACGCAGTATTTT; CDR3aa: CASQGESTDTQYF
abundance: NA; d_gene: NA; j_gene: TRBJ2-1; v_gene: TRBV2; CDR3nt: TGTGCCAGCAGTGAACTGACAGATGAGCAGTTCTTC; CDR3aa: CASSELTDEQFF
abundance: NA; d_gene: NA; j_gene: TRBJ1-1; v_gene: TRBV19; CDR3nt: TGTGCCAGTAGTATAGGGTCAGCCACTGAAGCTTTCTTT; CDR3aa: CASSIGSATEAFF
abundance: NA; d_gene: NA; j_gene: TRBJ2-3; v_gene: TRBV29-1; CDR3nt: TGCAGCGTTGTACTTGGAGATACGCAGTATTTT; CDR3aa: CSVVLGDTQYF
abundance: NA; d_gene: TRBD1; j_gene: TRBJ1-6; v_gene: TRBV15; CDR3nt: TGTGCCACCAGCAGAGATCTGGACAGGGATAATTCACCCCTCCACTTT; CDR3aa: CATSRDLDRDNSPLHF
abundance: NA; d_gene: NA; j_gene: TRBJ2-1; v_gene: TRBV15; CDR3nt: TGTGCCACCAGCAGAGAAACAGGGAACCATGAGCAGTTCTTC; CDR3aa: CATSRETGNHEQFF
abundance: NA; d_gene: NA; j_gene: TRBJ2-4; v_gene: TRBV29-1; CDR3nt: TGCAGCGTACAAGACGATGACAGGAACATTCAGTACTTC; CDR3aa: CSVQDDDRNIQYF
abundance: NA; d_gene: TRBD1; j_gene: TRBJ2-2; v_gene: TRBV28; CDR3nt: TGTGCCAGCAGCCTATCCGGGACAGGGGGCTCCGGGGAGCTGTTTTTT; CDR3aa: CASSLSGTGGSGELFF
abundance: NA; d_gene: NA; j_gene: TRBJ2-1; v_gene: TRBV5-6; CDR3nt: TGTGCCAGCAGCTTGGGAGGAAATGAGCAGTTCTTC; CDR3aa: CASSLGGNEQFF
abundance: once; d_gene: TRBD2; j_gene: TRBJ2-1; v_gene: TRBV11-1; CDR3nt: TGTGCCAGCAGCTTCTTAGCGGGAGGGCCCTACAATGAGCAGTTCTTC; CDR3aa: CASSFLAGGPYNEQFF
abundance: NA; d_gene: TRBD1; j_gene: TRBJ1-2; v_gene: TRBV5-5; CDR3nt: TGTGCCAGCAGCTTGCCCCGGGACAGCTATGGCTACACCTTC; CDR3aa: CASSLPRDSYGYTF
abundance: NA; d_gene: NA; j_gene: TRBJ1-2; v_gene: TRBV18; CDR3nt: TGTGCCAGCTCACCACCGACAGAATCCTATGGCTACACCTTC; CDR3aa: CASSPPTESYGYTF
abundance: once; d_gene: TRBD2; j_gene: TRBJ2-7; v_gene: TRBV28; CDR3nt: TGTGCCAGCACCCCGGGAGGGGTCACGTACGAGCAGTACTTC; CDR3aa: CASTPGGVTYEQYF
abundance: NA; d_gene: NA; j_gene: TRBJ1-5; v_gene: TRBV3-1; CDR3nt: TGTGCCAGCAGCCAATCGGCTAACAGGGCGCAGCCCCAGCATTTT; CDR3aa: CASSQSANRAQPQHF